This T cell receptor beta chain was found in a study of blood T cell repertoires in COVID-19. Across the study: T cells, B-cell-depleted T cells, or PBMCs provided the cDNA or gDNA that served as material.

With V trimmed by 7 bases and J by 5 bases, 13 bases remained unmatched. The CDR3 contains 17 residues. CDR1 SNHLY and CDR2 FYNNEI come from the germline V gene. The repertoire was sequenced with immunoSEQ multiplex PCR; TCRdb's copy has only in-frame clones and lacks some. The data contain a few hundred thousand clones, approximately 86% of them singletons. The sequenced material came from PBMCs or T cells enriched from blood (not recorded which). The source is a woman aged 45 to 65 who had recovered from COVID-19. The rearrangement joins TRBV2 to TRBJ2-1, with 11 nucleotides matching TRBD2. The CDR3, as DNA: TGTGCCAGCACCGAATCCCGACTAGCGGGACCCCACAATGAGCAGTTCTTC. The encoded protein is CASTESRLAGPHNEQFF.